The 2 T cell receptor beta chains given below trace back to one sample, sequenced in a study of STAT5B mutations in CD4+ large granular lymphocyte leukemia. Clones were read by immunoSEQ multiplex PCR, and TCRdb kept only the in-frame ones, dropping some. The sample comprises tens of thousands of clones, around 70% of which are singletons, and roughly 0.47% rests with the top ten. Material: CD4+ T cells from blood buffy coats. The receptor source for this set is a human donor in good health.

This sequence joins TRBV4-1 and TRBJ2-1; D gene ambiguous. Germline lookup yields CDR1 MGHRA and CDR2 YSYEKL. There are 15 residues in the CDR3. V lost 0 bases, J lost 6 bases, and 12 bases lay in between. The CDR3 coding sequence is TGCGCCAGCAGCCAAGATGGGATGTTGGTCAATGAGCAGTTCTTC. This sequence encodes CASSQDGMLVNEQFF.

The rearrangement joins TRBV6-5 to TRBJ2-5, with D perhaps matching TRBD2 (6 bases). The V end was cut by 6 bases, the J end by 1 base, with 12 bases between. The CDR3 is 14 amino acids. CDR1 is MNHEY and CDR2 is SVGAGI in the germline V gene. As DNA, the CDR3 is TGTGCCAGCAGACTAGCAGGGATCCAAGAGACCCAGTACTTC. Encoded protein: CASRLAGIQETQYF.